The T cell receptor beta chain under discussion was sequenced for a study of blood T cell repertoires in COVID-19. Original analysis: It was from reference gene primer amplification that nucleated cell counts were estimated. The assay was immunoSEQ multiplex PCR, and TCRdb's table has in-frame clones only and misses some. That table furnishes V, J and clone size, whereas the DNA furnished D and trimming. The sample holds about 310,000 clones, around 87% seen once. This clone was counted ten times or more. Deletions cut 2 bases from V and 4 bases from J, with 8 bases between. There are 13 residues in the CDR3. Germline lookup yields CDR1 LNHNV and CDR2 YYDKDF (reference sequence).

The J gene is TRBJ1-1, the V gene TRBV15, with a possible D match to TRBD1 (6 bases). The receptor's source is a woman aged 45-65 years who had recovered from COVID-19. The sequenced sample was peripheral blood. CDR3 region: CATSRTGSTEAFF. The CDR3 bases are TGTGCCACCAGCAGAACAGGGAGCACTGAAGCTTTCTTT.